Sequencing of this T cell receptor (beta chain) was carried out in a study of T cell responses to AZD1222 COVID-19 vaccine. Study information: Second-dose intervals near 4 or 12 weeks were combined.

The protocol was immunoSEQ multiplex PCR, while the TCRdb copy is restricted to in-frame clones and leaves out a portion. Altogether about 87,000 clones are present, around 87% being singletons, with the ten largest covering 8.4%. General study results and limits: Donors in the cohort were predominantly white British and more often female, and clonal diversity was possibly underestimated. Seropositive at baseline were only a handful of AZD1222 recipients. Unmutated variant regions reportedly attract nearly half of all spike-specific TCRs.

On this clone itself: Its target is not known.

V was pared by 4 bases and J by 3 bases, with 6 bases of the junction left unmatched. Germline CDR1 and CDR2: SQVTM and ANQGSEA. This CDR3 spans 16 amino acids. The sample in question was peripheral blood, obtained on day 0 of AZD1222 vaccination. The TCR sequence derives from an adult in good health. The chain uses TRBV29-1 and TRBJ2-3, with 14 nucleotides matching TRBD2. CDR3 region: CSVGLAGGPGTDTQYF. The CDR3 DNA sequence: TGCAGCGTTGGACTAGCGGGGGGGCCGGGAACAGATACGCAGTATTTT.